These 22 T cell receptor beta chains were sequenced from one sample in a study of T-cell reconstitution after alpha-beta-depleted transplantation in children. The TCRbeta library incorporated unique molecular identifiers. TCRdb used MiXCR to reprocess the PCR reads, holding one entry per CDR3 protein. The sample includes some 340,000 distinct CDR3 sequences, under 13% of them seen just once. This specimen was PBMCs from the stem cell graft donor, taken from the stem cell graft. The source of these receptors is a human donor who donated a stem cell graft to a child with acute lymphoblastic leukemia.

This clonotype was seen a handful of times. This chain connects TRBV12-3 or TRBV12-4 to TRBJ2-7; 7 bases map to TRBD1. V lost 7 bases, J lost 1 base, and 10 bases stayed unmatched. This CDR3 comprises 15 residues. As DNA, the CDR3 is TGTGCCAGCACCCCAAGGGGGCGGTCTTCCTACGAGCAGTACTTC. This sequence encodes CASTPRGRSSYEQYF.

The CDR3 loop is CASSLLGAGEETQYF. The CDR3 DNA sequence: TGTGCCAGCAGCTTACTAGGGGCAGGGGAAGAGACCCAGTACTTC. This chain joins TRBV7-2 and TRBJ2-5; a weak D match, TRBD1 (6 bases). Between the trimmed V and J ends, which lost 2 bases and 3 bases, there was a span of 13 bases. Germline-derived CDR1 and CDR2 are SGHTA and FQGNSA. CDR3 length: 15 amino acids. Full variable domain (rest looked up from reference TRBV7-2 and TRBJ2-5): GAGVSQSPSNKVTEKGKDVELRCDPISGHTALYWYRQSLGQGLEFLIYFQGNSAPDKSGLPSDRFSAERTGGSVSTLTIQRTQQEDSAVYLCASSLLGAGEETQYFGPGTRLLVL.

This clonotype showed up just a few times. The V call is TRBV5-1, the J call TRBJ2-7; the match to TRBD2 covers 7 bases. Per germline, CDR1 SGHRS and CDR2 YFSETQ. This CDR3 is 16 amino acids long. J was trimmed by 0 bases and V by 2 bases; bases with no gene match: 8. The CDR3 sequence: CASSFPSGDLSYEQYF. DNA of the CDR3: TGCGCCAGCAGCTTCCCGAGCGGGGACCTCTCCTACGAGCAGTACTTC.

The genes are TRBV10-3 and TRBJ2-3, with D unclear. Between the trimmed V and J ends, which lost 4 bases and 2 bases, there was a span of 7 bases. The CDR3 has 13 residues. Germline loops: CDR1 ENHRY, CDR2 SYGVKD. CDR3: CAISVGSTDTQYF. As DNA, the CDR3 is TGTGCCATCAGTGTCGGATCCACAGATACGCAGTATTTT.

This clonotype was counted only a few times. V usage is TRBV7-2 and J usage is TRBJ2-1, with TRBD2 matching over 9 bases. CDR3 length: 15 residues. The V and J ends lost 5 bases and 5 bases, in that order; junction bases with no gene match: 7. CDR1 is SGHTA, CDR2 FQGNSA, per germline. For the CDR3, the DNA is TGTGCCAGCAGCCCTCTAGCGGGACGCCACAATGAGCAGTTCTTC. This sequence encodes CASSPLAGRHNEQFF.

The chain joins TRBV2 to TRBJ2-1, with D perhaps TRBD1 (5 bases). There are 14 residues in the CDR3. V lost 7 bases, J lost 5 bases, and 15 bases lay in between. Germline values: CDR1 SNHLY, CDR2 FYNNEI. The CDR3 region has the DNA TGTGCCAGCATCCCAGGGTGGCGTGACAATGAGCAGTTCTTC. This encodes CASIPGWRDNEQFF.

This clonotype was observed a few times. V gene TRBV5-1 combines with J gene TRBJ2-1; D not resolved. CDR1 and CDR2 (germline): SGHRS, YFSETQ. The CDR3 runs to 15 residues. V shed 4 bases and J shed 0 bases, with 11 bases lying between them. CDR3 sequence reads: CASSALVGSYNEQFF. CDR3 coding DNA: TGCGCCAGCAGCGCCCTGGTTGGCTCCTACAATGAGCAGTTCTTC.

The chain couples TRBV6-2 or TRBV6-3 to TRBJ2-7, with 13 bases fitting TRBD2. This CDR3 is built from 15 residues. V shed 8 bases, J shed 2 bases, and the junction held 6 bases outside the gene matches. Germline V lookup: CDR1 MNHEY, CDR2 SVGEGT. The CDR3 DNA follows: TGTGCCAGCCGAGACACTAGCGGGAGGGCCTACGAGCAGTACTTC. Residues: CASRDTSGRAYEQYF.

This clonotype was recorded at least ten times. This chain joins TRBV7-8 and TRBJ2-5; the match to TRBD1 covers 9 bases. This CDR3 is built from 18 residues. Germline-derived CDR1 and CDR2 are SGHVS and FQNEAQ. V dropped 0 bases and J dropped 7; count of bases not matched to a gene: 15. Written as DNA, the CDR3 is TGTGCCAGCAGCTTAGCTCGGTTAGGGACAGGGTCTTTTCTGACCCAGTACTTC. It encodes CASSLARLGTGSFLTQYF.

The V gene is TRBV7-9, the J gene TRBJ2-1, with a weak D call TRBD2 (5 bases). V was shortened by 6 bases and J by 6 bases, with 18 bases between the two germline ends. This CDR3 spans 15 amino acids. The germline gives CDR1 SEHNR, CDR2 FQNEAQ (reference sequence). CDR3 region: CASRARTLNINEQFF. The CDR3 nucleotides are TGTGCCAGCAGAGCCCGGACTCTTAATATCAATGAGCAGTTCTTC.

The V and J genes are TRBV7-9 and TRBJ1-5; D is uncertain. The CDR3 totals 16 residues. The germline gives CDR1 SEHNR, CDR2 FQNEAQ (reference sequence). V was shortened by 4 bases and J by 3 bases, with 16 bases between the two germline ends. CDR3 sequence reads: CASSSGDVTFNQPQHF. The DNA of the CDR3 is TGTGCCAGCAGCTCCGGGGATGTAACCTTCAATCAGCCCCAGCATTTT.

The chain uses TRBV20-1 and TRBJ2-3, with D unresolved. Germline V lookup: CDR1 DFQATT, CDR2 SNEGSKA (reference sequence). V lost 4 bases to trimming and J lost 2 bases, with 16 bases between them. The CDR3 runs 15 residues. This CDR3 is CSAKRASILTDTQYF. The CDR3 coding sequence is TGCAGTGCTAAACGGGCCAGTATTCTCACAGATACGCAGTATTTT.

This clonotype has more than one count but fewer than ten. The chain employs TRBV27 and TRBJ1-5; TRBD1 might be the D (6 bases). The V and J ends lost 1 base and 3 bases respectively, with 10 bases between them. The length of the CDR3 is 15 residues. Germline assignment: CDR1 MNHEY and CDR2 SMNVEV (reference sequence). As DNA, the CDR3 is TGTGCCAGCAGTTTATGGGGGGCTAACAATCAGCCCCAGCATTTT. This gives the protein CASSLWGANNQPQHF.

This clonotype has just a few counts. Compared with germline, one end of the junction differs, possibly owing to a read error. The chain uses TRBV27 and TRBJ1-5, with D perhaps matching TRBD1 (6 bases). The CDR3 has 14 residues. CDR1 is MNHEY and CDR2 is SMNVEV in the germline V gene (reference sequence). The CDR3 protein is CASSRLGGNQPQHF. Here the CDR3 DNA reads TGTGCCAGCAGCCGGCTTGGGGGCAACCAGCCCCAGCATTTT.

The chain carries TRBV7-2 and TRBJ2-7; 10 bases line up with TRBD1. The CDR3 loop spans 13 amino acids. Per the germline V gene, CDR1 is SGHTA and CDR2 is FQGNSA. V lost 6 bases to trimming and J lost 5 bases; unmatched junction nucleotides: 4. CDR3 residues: CASRMTGGNEQYF. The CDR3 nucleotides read TGTGCCAGCAGAATGACAGGGGGCAACGAGCAGTACTTC.

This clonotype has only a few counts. CDR3 amino acids: CASSSEPPKGYTF. CDR3 nucleotides: TGTGCCAGCAGCTCAGAACCTCCTAAGGGCTACACCTTC. J is TRBJ1-2 and V is TRBV12-3 or TRBV12-4; no clear D. The CDR3 extends over 13 amino acids. V lost 6 bases to trimming and J lost 8 bases, with 16 bases between them.

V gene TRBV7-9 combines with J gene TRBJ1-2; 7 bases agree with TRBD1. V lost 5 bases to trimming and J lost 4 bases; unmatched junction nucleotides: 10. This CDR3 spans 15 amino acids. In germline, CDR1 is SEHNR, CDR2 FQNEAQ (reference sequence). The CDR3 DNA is TGTGCCAGCAGCGCCCCGGGACAGACTATCTATGGCTACACCTTC. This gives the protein CASSAPGQTIYGYTF.

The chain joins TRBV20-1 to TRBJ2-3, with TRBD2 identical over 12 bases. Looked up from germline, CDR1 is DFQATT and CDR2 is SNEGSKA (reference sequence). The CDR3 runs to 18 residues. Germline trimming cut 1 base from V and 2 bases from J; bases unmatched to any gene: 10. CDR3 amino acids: CSARAARRTSGDTDTQYF. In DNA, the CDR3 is TGCAGTGCTAGAGCCGCCCGCCGGACTAGCGGGGACACAGATACGCAGTATTTT.

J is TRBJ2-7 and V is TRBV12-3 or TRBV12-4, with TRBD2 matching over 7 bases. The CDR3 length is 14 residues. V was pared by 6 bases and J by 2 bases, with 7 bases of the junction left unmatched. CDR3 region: CASRRGEGPYEQYF. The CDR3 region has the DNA TGTGCCAGCAGACGGGGGGAGGGGCCCTACGAGCAGTACTTC.

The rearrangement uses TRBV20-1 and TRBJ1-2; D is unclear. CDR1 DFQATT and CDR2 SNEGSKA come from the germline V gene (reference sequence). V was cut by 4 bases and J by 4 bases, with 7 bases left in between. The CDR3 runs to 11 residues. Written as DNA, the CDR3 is TGCAGTGCTACAACAGTCTATGGCTACACCTTC. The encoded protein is CSATTVYGYTF.

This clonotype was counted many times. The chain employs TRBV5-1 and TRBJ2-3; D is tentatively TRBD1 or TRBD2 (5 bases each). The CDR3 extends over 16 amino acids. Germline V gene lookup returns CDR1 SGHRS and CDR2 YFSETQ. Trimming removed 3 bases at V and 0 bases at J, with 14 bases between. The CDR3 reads CASSSTGTGSTDTQYF. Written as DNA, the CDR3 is TGCGCCAGCAGCTCAACCGGGACGGGGAGCACAGATACGCAGTATTTT. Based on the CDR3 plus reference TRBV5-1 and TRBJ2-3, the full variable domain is KAGVTQTPRYLIKTRGQQVTLSCSPISGHRSVSWYQQTPGQGLQFLFEYFSETQRNKGNFPGRFSGRQFSNSRSEMNVSTLELGDSALYLCASSSTGTGSTDTQYFGPGTRLTVL.

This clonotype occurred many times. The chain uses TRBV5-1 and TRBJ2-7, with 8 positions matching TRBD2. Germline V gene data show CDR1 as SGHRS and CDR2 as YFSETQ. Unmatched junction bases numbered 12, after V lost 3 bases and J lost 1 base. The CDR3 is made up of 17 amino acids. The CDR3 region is CASSSPRGSGRSYEQYF. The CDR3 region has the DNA TGCGCCAGCAGCTCCCCACGGGGCAGCGGGAGATCCTACGAGCAGTACTTC.